These 29 T cell receptor beta chains were sequenced from one sample in a study of technical replicates of blood from several donors. Produced via immunoSEQ multiplex PCR; TCRdb's table is partial and in-frame only. The repertoire has about 66,000 clones, 95% to 97% of them found once; the top ten carry about 0.24%. The sample was T cells isolated from PBMCs. All receptors come from a human donor in good health.

Note on this clone: The junction differs from germline at one of its ends, possibly a read error. This chain links TRBV7-7 with TRBJ2-7; 8 nucleotides agree with TRBD2. Germline CDR1 reads SSHAT; CDR2 reads FNYEAQ (reference sequence). This CDR3 is built from 15 residues. CDR3 protein: CASSHSGGISYEQYF. CDR3 coding DNA: TGTGCTAGCAGCCACTCGGGAGGGATTTCCTACGAGCAGTACTTC.

This clone came up once. The V and J genes are TRBV27 and TRBJ2-7; perhaps TRBD2 as D (6 bases). There are 13 residues in the CDR3. With 5 bases removed from V and 4 bases from J, the gap between germline ends came to 12 bases. Germline V gene data show CDR1 as MNHEY and CDR2 as SMNVEV (reference sequence). The CDR3 DNA sequence: TGTGCCAGCAGTCCAGCTGCGGGGTACGAGCAGTACTTC. This codes for CASSPAAGYEQYF.

The chain employs TRBV14 and TRBJ1-1, with TRBD1 matching 7 bases. The V gene's germline CDR1 is SGHDN and CDR2 FVKESK. V trimming: 5 bases; J trimming: 2 bases; junction bases outside the gene matches: 17. This CDR3 has 18 residues. The CDR3 sequence: CASSFGRGRLGGNTEAFF. Here the CDR3 DNA reads TGTGCCAGCAGCTTCGGGAGGGGGCGATTGGGGGGCAACACTGAAGCTTTCTTT.

The V and J genes are TRBV5-1 and TRBJ2-2, with 7 bases lining up with TRBD1. Germline CDR1 is SGHRS and CDR2 is YFSETQ. CDR3 length equals 15 residues. Trimming at V came to 0 bases and at J to 3 bases, leaving 2 bases not matched to a gene. The CDR3 DNA reads as TGCGCCAGCAGCTTGGAGGACAGGTACACCGGGGAGCTGTTTTTT. It translates to CASSLEDRYTGELFF.

The J gene is TRBJ2-7, the V gene TRBV5-1; TRBD1 agrees at 9 bases. CDR3 length equals 12 residues. Losses at the gene ends were 4 bases for V and 7 bases for J; bases not matched to a gene: 3. The germline CDR1 and CDR2 sequences are SGHRS and YFSETQ. The CDR3 here is CASSGTGWEQYF. CDR3 nucleotides: TGCGCCAGCAGCGGGACAGGGTGGGAGCAGTACTTC.

Regarding this clone: This CDR3 is also generated by other DNA sequences in the sample. The J gene is TRBJ1-3, the V gene TRBV30, with TRBD1 matching 7 bases. The CDR3 runs 13 residues. CDR1 and CDR2 (germline): GTSNPN, SVGIG (reference sequence). V shed 3 bases and J 1 base; nucleotides not matched to a gene: 0. CDR3 loop: CAWSRGSGNTIYF. CDR3 DNA sequence: TGTGCCTGGAGCAGGGGGTCTGGAAACACCATATATTTT.

The chain uses TRBV7-9 and TRBJ1-1; D gene ambiguous. The V gene's germline CDR1 is SEHNR and CDR2 FQNEAQ (reference sequence). The CDR3 spans 13 residues. The V and J ends lost 5 bases and 5 bases respectively, with 12 bases between them. CDR3 nucleotide sequence: TGTGCCAGCAGCACTGAGGGAGGGACTGAAGCTTTCTTT. Encoded protein: CASSTEGGTEAFF.

The chain recombines TRBV5-1 with TRBJ2-1, with D uncertain. Germline values: CDR1 SGHRS, CDR2 YFSETQ. Trimming pared 6 bases from V and 6 bases from J, leaving 7 bases between. This CDR3 contains 11 residues. The CDR3: CASTGTNEQFF. The DNA of the CDR3 is TGCGCCAGCACAGGAACCAATGAGCAGTTCTTC.

The J gene is TRBJ2-7, the V gene TRBV27; possible D gene TRBD2, 6 bases. The V end lost 7 bases, the J end lost 3 bases, and 19 bases lay between the germline ends. The germline CDR1 and CDR2 sequences are MNHEY and SMNVEV (reference sequence). The CDR3 runs to 15 residues. CDR3 DNA: TGTGCCAGCACCCCGGGAGCCGGGAGTTTCTACGAGCAGTACTTC. Its translation: CASTPGAGSFYEQYF.

This clone is a singleton in its sample. The chain is built from TRBV6-6 and TRBJ1-1; 7 bases agree with TRBD1. J was trimmed by 0 bases and V by 2 bases; bases with no gene match: 6. The CDR3 spans 16 residues. Germline V gene sequence: CDR1 MNHNY, CDR2 SVGAGI (reference sequence). This chain's CDR3 is CASSYPGTEMNTEAFF. The CDR3 bases are TGTGCCAGCAGTTACCCCGGGACAGAGATGAACACTGAAGCTTTCTTT.

The rearrangement uses TRBV13 and TRBJ1-2, with 10 bases identical to TRBD1. V shed 8 bases, J shed 5 bases, and the junction held 8 bases outside the gene matches. Germline V lookup: CDR1 PRHDT, CDR2 FYEKMQ (reference sequence). CDR3 length: 14 amino acids. CDR3 sequence reads: CASRLPGQGYGYTF. The CDR3 coding sequence is TGTGCCAGCCGGCTACCGGGACAGGGGTATGGCTACACCTTC.

As DNA, the CDR3 is TGTGCCAGCGGGGGACAGGGAGGAGCTGAAGCTTTCTTT. Protein sequence: CASGGQGGAEAFF. The chain uses TRBV7-9 and TRBJ1-1, with 9 bases lining up with TRBD1. This CDR3 spans 13 amino acids. From germline, CDR1 is SEHNR and CDR2 FQNEAQ (reference sequence). V was pared by 8 bases and J by 6 bases, with 7 bases of the junction left unmatched.

Only one count was recorded for this clone. J is TRBJ1-2 and V is TRBV7-2, with D unclear. V was cut by 10 bases and J by 8 bases, with 14 bases left in between. This CDR3 comprises 11 residues. Germline assignment: CDR1 SGHTA and CDR2 FQGNSA. CDR3 sequence (DNA): TGTGCCACCTCCCCCCTCGAGGGCTACACCTTC. It translates to CATSPLEGYTF.

This chain uses TRBV7-9 with TRBJ1-1, with TRBD1 identical over 9 bases. Germline V gene lookup returns CDR1 SEHNR and CDR2 FQNEAQ (reference sequence). The CDR3 length is 13 residues. Trimming at V came to 5 bases and at J to 7 bases, leaving 5 bases not matched to a gene. The CDR3 DNA follows: TGTGCCAGCAGCAGGGACAGGGTCCTTGAAGCTTTCTTT. Protein product: CASSRDRVLEAFF.

CDR3 loop: CASRPLGRGGGETQYF. CDR3 DNA sequence: TGTGCCAGCAGGCCGTTAGGACGGGGGGGAGGAGAGACCCAGTACTTC. The V call is TRBV27, the J call TRBJ2-5, with 8 bases fitting TRBD2. CDR3 length: 16 amino acids. Germline CDR1 MNHEY, CDR2 SMNVEV (reference sequence). The V and J ends lost 6 bases and 4 bases, in that order; junction bases with no gene match: 13.

The rearrangement links TRBV30 to TRBJ1-5; TRBD1 agrees at 7 bases. Germline V lookup: CDR1 GTSNPN, CDR2 SVGIG (reference sequence). CDR3 length: 13 residues. V dropped 5 bases and J dropped 7; count of bases not matched to a gene: 8. The CDR3 DNA is TGTGCCTGGGGACAGGCCCCGGGACAGCCCCAGCATTTT. Translating gives CAWGQAPGQPQHF.

The chain recombines TRBV19 with TRBJ2-2; D uncertain. Germline V gene lookup returns CDR1 LNHDA and CDR2 SQIVND (reference sequence). CDR3 length: 14 residues. V was pared by 7 bases and J by 0 bases, with 9 bases between. The CDR3 DNA follows: TGTGCCAGTACCGCACAGTCGAACACCGGGGAGCTGTTTTTT. The encoded protein is CASTAQSNTGELFF. The full variable domain, its missing parts supplied by reference TRBV19 and TRBJ2-2, is DGGITQSPKYLFRKEGQNVTLSCEQNLNHDAMYWYRQDPGQGLRLIYYSQIVNDFQKGDIAEGYSVSREKKESFPLTVTSAQKNPTAFYLCASTAQSNTGELFFGEGSRLTVL.

As concerns this clone: One junction end does not reproduce the germline sequence, and a read error may be involved. V and J are TRBV10-1 and TRBJ1-2; D not certain. The CDR3 is 11 amino acids. Germline V lookup: CDR1 WNHNN, CDR2 SYGVQD (reference sequence). The CDR3 nucleotides read TGCGCCAGCAGTTCTACGTGGAGGTTAAACTTC. Translating gives CASSSTWRLNF.

V gene TRBV4-2 combines with J gene TRBJ2-3; TRBD2 agrees at 12 bases. V gave up 5 bases and J gave up 0 bases; unmatched junction bases: 6. The CDR3 totals 17 residues. CDR1 LGHNA and CDR2 YNFKEQ come from the germline V gene. The CDR3 region has the DNA TGTGCCAGCAGCTCTAGCGGGAGGGCCGAGAGCACAGATACGCAGTATTTT. This encodes CASSSSGRAESTDTQYF.

The V call is TRBV27, the J call TRBJ1-2; possibly TRBD1 for D (6 bases). Trimming left V 3 bases short and J 4 bases short, with 9 bases between. The germline V gene encodes CDR1 MNHEY and CDR2 SMNVEV (reference sequence). The CDR3 consists of 13 residues. CDR3 in DNA: TGTGCCAGCAGTTTCTCGACAGGCTATGGCTACACCTTC. Its protein product is CASSFSTGYGYTF.

The rearrangement links TRBV29-1 to TRBJ2-3; the D gene is possibly TRBD2 (5 bases). Trimming shortened V by 0 bases and J by 2 bases, and 12 bases separated the two germline ends. CDR1 SQVTM and CDR2 ANQGSEA come from the germline V gene. The CDR3 runs to 15 residues. CDR3 DNA sequence: TGCAGCGTTGAAGATCAGGACTCACACACAGATACGCAGTATTTT. This gives the protein CSVEDQDSHTDTQYF.

The chain couples TRBV10-3 to TRBJ2-5; 7 nucleotides line up with TRBD1. V trimming: 2 bases; J trimming: 3 bases; junction bases outside the gene matches: 3. Germline V gene lookup returns CDR1 ENHRY and CDR2 SYGVKD. The CDR3 contains 14 residues. As DNA, the CDR3 is TGTGCCATCAGTGAGGGGACAGCCAAAGAGACCCAGTACTTC. It translates to CAISEGTAKETQYF.

The CDR3: CASSSQGTAFAYGYTF. Written as DNA, the CDR3 is TGTGCCAGCAGCTCTCAGGGGACAGCCTTTGCCTATGGCTACACCTTC. This chain joins TRBV11-2 and TRBJ1-2; TRBD1 matches 7 bases. CDR1 is SGHAT, CDR2 FQNNGV, per germline. This CDR3 is built from 16 residues. J was trimmed by 4 bases and V by 4 bases; bases with no gene match: 12.

The CDR3 region is CASSKERHRKETQYF. The CDR3 region has the DNA TGTGCCAGCAGCAAGGAGCGTCACAGGAAAGAGACCCAGTACTTC. The chain couples TRBV7-2 to TRBJ2-5, with a tentative D call TRBD1 (5 bases). The CDR3 is made up of 15 amino acids. Germline V lookup: CDR1 SGHTA, CDR2 FQGNSA. The ends were cut back, 5 bases at V and 3 bases at J, with 16 bases in the middle. Full variable domain (remainder filled in from reference TRBV7-2 and TRBJ2-5): GAGVSQSPSNKVTEKGKDVELRCDPISGHTALYWYRQSLGQGLEFLIYFQGNSAPDKSGLPSDRFSAERTGGSVSTLTIQRTQQEDSAVYLCASSKERHRKETQYFGPGTRLLVL.

V is TRBV2 and J is TRBJ1-1, with TRBD1 matching over 11 bases. From germline, CDR1 is SNHLY and CDR2 FYNNEI. The CDR3 is 15 residues long. The V and J ends lost 6 bases and 5 bases, in that order; junction bases with no gene match: 8. The CDR3 DNA sequence: TGTGCCAGCAGCCTGATCGGACAGGGGGCTACTGAAGCTTTCTTT. Protein sequence: CASSLIGQGATEAFF.

This clone was observed a single time. This rearrangement joins TRBV19 to TRBJ2-7; 8 nucleotides align to TRBD1. CDR3 size: 16 residues. The trim removed 3 bases at V and 4 bases at J, leaving 11 bases unmatched. Germline-derived CDR1 and CDR2 are LNHDA and SQIVND (reference sequence). CDR3 loop: CASSINGQGELYEQYF. The DNA of the CDR3 is TGTGCCAGTAGTATTAATGGACAGGGAGAACTTTACGAGCAGTACTTC. Looking up the rest from reference TRBV19 and TRBJ2-7 gives the full variable domain: DGGITQSPKYLFRKEGQNVTLSCEQNLNHDAMYWYRQDPGQGLRLIYYSQIVNDFQKGDIAEGYSVSREKKESFPLTVTSAQKNPTAFYLCASSINGQGELYEQYFGPGTRLTVT.

The chain joins TRBV11-2 to TRBJ2-7; 9 bases line up with TRBD1. V trimming: 6 bases; J trimming: 4 bases; junction bases outside the gene matches: 10. This CDR3 has 15 residues. CDR1 is SGHAT, CDR2 FQNNGV, per germline. For the CDR3, the DNA is TGTGCCAGCAGGGGACCGGGACAGGGTCTTTACGAGCAGTACTTC. Protein: CASRGPGQGLYEQYF.

This chain joins TRBV7-2 and TRBJ2-3; 12 bases line up with TRBD2. Germline CDR1 is SGHTA and CDR2 is FQGNSA. With 3 bases clipped from V and 2 bases from J, the junction kept 6 bases outside the gene matches. CDR3 length: 17 amino acids. The CDR3 reads CASSFLLAGGDTDTQYF. Written as DNA, the CDR3 is TGTGCCAGCAGCTTCCTACTAGCGGGAGGCGACACAGATACGCAGTATTTT. Based on the CDR3 plus reference TRBV7-2 and TRBJ2-3, the full variable domain is GAGVSQSPSNKVTEKGKDVELRCDPISGHTALYWYRQSLGQGLEFLIYFQGNSAPDKSGLPSDRFSAERTGGSVSTLTIQRTQQEDSAVYLCASSFLLAGGDTDTQYFGPGTRLTVL.

The J gene is TRBJ1-1, the V gene TRBV4-3, with 7 positions matching TRBD1. This CDR3 is built from 14 residues. The germline CDR1 and CDR2 sequences are LGHNA and YSLEER. Germline trimming cut 5 bases from V and 1 base from J; bases unmatched to any gene: 4. Written as DNA, the CDR3 is TGCGCCAGCAGCTCACAGGGGAAGAACACTGAAGCTTTCTTT. As protein: CASSSQGKNTEAFF.